This TCR beta chain was recovered during a study of blood T cell repertoires in COVID-19. In the original analysis: Estimation of nucleated cell counts relied on the amplification of reference gene primers. Generated by immunoSEQ multiplex PCR, the TCRdb table keeps only in-frame clones and is missing some. The D gene and trimming were derived from the DNA, and the V and J assignments and clone size from that table. This sample has over 400,000 clones; 86% occur once, and the top ten carry about 1.5%. Germline assignment: CDR1 LNHDA and CDR2 SQIVND (reference sequence). V dropped 5 bases and J dropped 0; count of bases not matched to a gene: 13. CDR3 length equals 18 residues.

The sequenced sample was peripheral blood. The TCR comes from a woman in her twenties or thirties with active or convalescent COVID-19. The V gene is TRBV19, the J gene TRBJ1-2; TRBD1 aligns across 9 bases. The CDR3 reads CASSATTGTGSTNYGYTF. The DNA for the CDR3 is TGTGCCAGTAGTGCGACAACCGGGACAGGGTCTACTAACTATGGCTACACCTTC.